This is a list of T cell receptor beta chains from one sample in a study of Graves' ophthalmopathy and Graves' hyperthyroidism. TCRdb called the multiplex PCR reads again in MiXCR, with one record for every CDR3 protein. This repertoire shows around 1.1 million distinct CDR3 sequences, 35% to 40% found once; its top ten account for around 10%. The specimen was peripheral blood or thyroid tissue (not recorded which). These TCRs come from an adult man with Graves' hyperthyroidism. Each CDR3 is given with its conserved first and last residue. Each record gives: V gene, D gene, clone size, J gene, CDR3 DNA, CDR3 protein. A D gene is named only where the DNA matches it firmly. Rows give clone size only sometimes, using once, few, many, or a class for an expanded clone.

TRBV19,.,many,TRBJ1-5,TGTGCCAGTAGTATTGGGACCCCCAATCAGCCCCAGCATTTT,CASSIGTPNQPQHF
TRBV29-1,TRBD1,.,TRBJ1-4,TGCAGCGTGAAAGGGACAGGGGGTACTAATGAAAAACTGTTTTTT,CSVKGTGGTNEKLFF
TRBV7-9,TRBD2,many,TRBJ2-2,TGTGCCAGCAGCTTAGCCTTACTAGCGGGGTCCACCGGGGAGCTGTTTTTT,CASSLALLAGSTGELFF
TRBV7-2,.,many,TRBJ1-3,TGTGCCAGCAGCTTAGGATACAGAGGAAACACCATATATTTT,CASSLGYRGNTIYF
TRBV5-4,.,few,TRBJ1-3,TGTGCCAGCAGCGCGGGCGGGGGCCGTGGAAACACCATATATTTT,CASSAGGGRGNTIYF
TRBV7-2,.,many,TRBJ2-5,TGTGCCAGCAAAAGGGGGTTAGCGGGTAGAGAGACCCAGTACTTC,CASKRGLAGRETQYF
TRBV2,.,.,TRBJ2-2,TGTGCCAGCACCCTAGTGGGTGTCAGGGACACCGGGGAGCTGTTTTTT,CASTLVGVRDTGELFF
TRBV10-3,TRBD1,.,TRBJ2-7,TGTGCCATCAGTGAGCGGGACAGGGGGATCGGGTACGAGCAGTACTTC,CAISERDRGIGYEQYF
TRBV20-1,.,many,TRBJ2-5,TGCAGTGCTAGTCCCGCAAGGTCTGCAGAGACCCAGTACTTC,CSASPARSAETQYF
TRBV15,TRBD1,many,TRBJ1-4,TGTGCCACCAGCACGGACAGGGGGTCAAATGAAAAACTGTTTTTT,CATSTDRGSNEKLFF
TRBV6-6,.,.,TRBJ1-3,TGTGCCAGCAGTTACGGGGGCGACGGGGATTCTGGAAACACCATATATTTT,CASSYGGDGDSGNTIYF
TRBV20-1,.,.,TRBJ1-6,TGCAGTGCTGGACAAACAGGGAGGCCACCCCTCCACTTT,CSAGQTGRPPLHF
TRBV7-3,.,few,TRBJ2-3,TGTGCCAGCAGCAACGAGCACAAAGCTACGCAGTATTTT,CASSNEHKATQYF
TRBV15,TRBD1,.,TRBJ2-5,TGTGCCACCAGCAGAGAATCCGGGACAGGGCTGCAAGAGACCCAGTACTTC,CATSRESGTGLQETQYF
TRBV7-2,.,many,TRBJ2-6,TGTGCCAGCAGCTTACCCGGGGGCCGCACTGGGGCCAACGTCCTGACTTTC,CASSLPGGRTGANVLTF
TRBV4-3,.,many,TRBJ1-2,TGTGCCAGCAGCCAAGAAGGTAGCTATGGCTACACCTTC,CASSQEGSYGYTF